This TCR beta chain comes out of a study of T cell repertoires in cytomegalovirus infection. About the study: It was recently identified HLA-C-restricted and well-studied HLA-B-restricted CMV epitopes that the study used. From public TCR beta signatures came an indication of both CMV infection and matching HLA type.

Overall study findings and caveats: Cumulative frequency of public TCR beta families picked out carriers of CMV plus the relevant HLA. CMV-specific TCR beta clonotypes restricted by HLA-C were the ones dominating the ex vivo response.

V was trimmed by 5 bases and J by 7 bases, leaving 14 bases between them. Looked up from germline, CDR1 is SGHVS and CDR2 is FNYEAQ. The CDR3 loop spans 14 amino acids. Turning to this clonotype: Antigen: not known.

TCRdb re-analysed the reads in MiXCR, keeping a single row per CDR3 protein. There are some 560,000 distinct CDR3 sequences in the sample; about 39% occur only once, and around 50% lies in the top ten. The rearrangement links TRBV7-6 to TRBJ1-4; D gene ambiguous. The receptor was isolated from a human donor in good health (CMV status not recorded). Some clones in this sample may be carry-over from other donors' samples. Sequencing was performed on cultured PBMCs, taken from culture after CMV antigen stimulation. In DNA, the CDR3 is TGTGCCAGCAGCCACCCGGGGAAGGGTGAAAAACTGTTTTTT. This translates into CASSHPGKGEKLFF.